The sequence of this T cell receptor (beta chain) was determined in a study of T-cell memory formation after mild COVID-19. About the research overall: TCR clusters were largely donor specific. Regarding the study as a whole: The pre-infection memory compartment contained some responding clones, suggesting cross-reactive memory joined. From day 15 to 85, contracting clones were balanced between CD4 and CD8, whereas later expanders leaned toward CD4+.

The trim removed 4 bases at V and 8 bases at J, leaving 9 bases unmatched. This CDR3 is 15 amino acids long. The germline gives CDR1 SGDLS, CDR2 YYNGEE. Of note for this clonotype: As yet, its antigen is unknown.

From 5'RACE with constant-segment primers came TCR alpha and TCR beta cDNA libraries that carried sample barcodes and UMIs. TCRdb used MiXCR to reprocess the 5' RACE reads, holding one entry per CDR3 protein. The sample contains hundreds of thousands of distinct CDR3 sequences, less than 25% of which appear only once. The sample comprised PBMCs or a T cell subset sorted from them (not recorded which). The chain joins TRBV9 to TRBJ2-2; 9 nucleotides agree with TRBD2. The sequence came from an adult woman who had mild COVID-19 (a few samples of this study predate the infection). Cell type and time point are not known. CDR3 sequence: CASSPGLAGRGELFF. CDR3 DNA sequence: TGTGCCAGCAGCCCCGGGCTAGCGGGAAGAGGGGAGCTGTTTTTT. Variable domain in full (rest from reference TRBV9 and TRBJ2-2): DSGVTQTPKHLITATGQRVTLRCSPRSGDLSVYWYQQSLDQGLQFLIQYYNGEERAKGNILERFSAQQFPDLHSELNLSSLELGDSALYFCASSPGLAGRGELFFGEGSRLTVL.